This T cell receptor beta chain came from a study of Tregs in tolerant kidney transplant recipients. CDR1 and CDR2 (germline): SGDLS, YYNGEE. The CDR3 has 14 amino acids. The V gene lost 1 base and the J gene lost 6 bases, with 12 bases spanning the gap. Generated by immunoSEQ multiplex PCR, the TCRdb table keeps only in-frame clones and is missing some. The sample has about 240,000 clones, 80% to 85% seen once. CD4+CD25+CD127- Tregs, CD4+CD25- non-Tregs, CD4 and CD8 cells were sorted. Study-wide results and limits: Findings come from small patient numbers and require larger validation. Activated donor B cell expansion appeared to reveal the most relevant donor-specific TCRbeta repertoire.

About this clone itself: The antigen is undetermined.

This chain links TRBV9 with TRBJ2-3; no clear D. The TCR comes from a human donor in good health. What was sequenced was CD4+ T cells from blood. The CDR3 DNA is TGTGCCAGCAGCGTAAGGTGGGGTCGGGATACGCAGTATTTT. The encoded protein is CASSVRWGRDTQYF.